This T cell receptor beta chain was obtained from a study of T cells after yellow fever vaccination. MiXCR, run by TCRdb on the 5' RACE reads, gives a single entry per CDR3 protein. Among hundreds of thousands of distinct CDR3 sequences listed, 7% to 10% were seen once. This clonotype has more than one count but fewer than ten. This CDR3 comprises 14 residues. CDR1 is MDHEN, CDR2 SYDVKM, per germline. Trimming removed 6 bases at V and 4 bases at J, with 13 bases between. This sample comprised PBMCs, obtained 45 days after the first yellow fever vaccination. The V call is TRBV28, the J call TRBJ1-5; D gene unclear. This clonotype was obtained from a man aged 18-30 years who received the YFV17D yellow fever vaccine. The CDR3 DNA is TGTGCCAGCAGACAAGGTGGGGTAAATCAGCCCCAGCATTTT. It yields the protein CASRQGGVNQPQHF.